The 25 T cell receptor beta chains in this list originate from one sample, sequenced in a study of blood T cell repertoires in COVID-19. Method: immunoSEQ multiplex PCR; TCRdb's copy keeps in-frame clones and lacks some. The table shows 150,000 to 200,000 clones, with approximately 83% occurring only once. Sequencing was carried out using peripheral blood. These receptors all stem from a human donor with active or convalescent COVID-19. The donor label of this sample is uncertain.

This chain uses TRBV5-8 with TRBJ2-3; D remains unclear. The CDR3 extends over 12 amino acids. Trimming cost V 2 bases and J 6 bases, with 7 bases left between them. Germline assignment: CDR1 SGHTS and CDR2 YDEGEE. In DNA, the CDR3 is TGTGCCAGCAGCTTTCAGTCGGATACGCAGTATTTT. Amino acids: CASSFQSDTQYF.

V gene TRBV5-5 combines with J gene TRBJ1-2; TRBD1 matches at 10 bases. Germline V gives CDR1 SGHKS, CDR2 YYEKEE (reference sequence). V lost 7 bases, J lost 3 bases, and 3 bases stayed unmatched. The CDR3 totals 13 residues. The CDR3 DNA is TGTGCCAGCGCGACAGGGGGCGACTATGGCTACACCTTC. This translates into CASATGGDYGYTF.

This clone was observed once. The chain couples TRBV14 to TRBJ1-1; possible D gene TRBD1, 6 bases. The CDR3 loop spans 13 amino acids. The V end was cut by 8 bases, the J end by 1 base, with 11 bases between. Germline-derived CDR1 and CDR2 are SGHDN and FVKESK. DNA of the CDR3: TGTGCCAGCGTAGGGACAACGAACACTGAAGCTTTCTTT. This encodes CASVGTTNTEAFF.

V gene TRBV2 combines with J gene TRBJ2-3; 9 nucleotides line up with TRBD2. Losses at the gene ends were 6 bases for V and 4 bases for J; bases not matched to a gene: 8. The CDR3 extends over 15 amino acids. The germline CDR1 and CDR2 sequences are SNHLY and FYNNEI. The chain's CDR3 is CASSPSGRIPDTQYF. The DNA of the CDR3 is TGTGCCAGCAGCCCCAGCGGGAGGATACCAGATACGCAGTATTTT. Using reference TRBV2 and TRBJ2-3 for the parts outside the CDR3, the full variable domain is EPEVTQTPSHQVTQMGQEVILRCVPISNHLYFYWYRQILGQKVEFLVSFYNNEISEKSEIFDDQFSVERPDGSNFTLKIRSTKLEDSAMYFCASSPSGRIPDTQYFGPGTRLTVL.

V and J are TRBV5-1 and TRBJ2-5; tentatively, D is TRBD2 (6 bases). The V and J ends lost 4 bases and 0 bases respectively, with 10 bases between them. CDR3 length: 14 residues. The germline V gene encodes CDR1 SGHRS and CDR2 YFSETQ. This chain's CDR3 is CASSPLANQETQYF. Here the CDR3 DNA reads TGCGCCAGCAGCCCTCTAGCGAACCAAGAGACCCAGTACTTC.

The J gene is TRBJ2-5, the V gene TRBV5-6; D is unresolved. Trimming pared 4 bases from V and 1 base from J, leaving 14 bases between. From germline, CDR1 is SGHDT and CDR2 YYEEEE. This CDR3 comprises 15 residues. In DNA, the CDR3 is TGTGCCAGCAGCCCCGTCGGTGCATCCCAAGAGACCCAGTACTTC. Amino acids: CASSPVGASQETQYF.

V usage is TRBV30 and J usage is TRBJ1-2; D possibly corresponds to TRBD1 (5 bases). Trimming took off 8 bases at V and 5 bases at J, with 24 bases between the two ends. CDR1 is GTSNPN, CDR2 SVGIG, per germline (reference sequence). This CDR3 is built from 15 residues. The CDR3 region is CAQKASGQGGYGYTF. The CDR3 DNA reads TGTGCCCAGAAGGCCTCGGGGCAGGGAGGATATGGCTACACCTTC.

This clone was counted a single time. CDR3 loop: CASSPGTENSPLHF. The CDR3, as DNA: TGTGCCAGCAGCCCCGGGACAGAAAATTCACCCCTCCACTTT. The chain links TRBV6-5 to TRBJ1-6; TRBD1 matches 7 bases. Germline loops: CDR1 MNHEY, CDR2 SVGAGI. With V trimmed by 6 bases and J by 7 bases, 6 bases remained unmatched. CDR3 length equals 14 residues.

This clone appeared a single time. The chain is built from TRBV5-1 and TRBJ2-3; no clear D. Germline-derived CDR1 and CDR2 are SGHRS and YFSETQ. The CDR3 contains 14 residues. Deletions cut 0 bases from V and 1 base from J, with 6 bases between. The DNA of the CDR3 is TGCGCCAGCAGCTTGGAACAACGCACAGATACGCAGTATTTT. This encodes CASSLEQRTDTQYF.

The chain has TRBV6-5 and TRBJ1-2; 8 bases match TRBD1. V lost 8 bases to trimming and J lost 2 bases; unmatched junction nucleotides: 1. Germline CDR1 reads MNHEY; CDR2 reads SVGAGI. This CDR3 spans 12 amino acids. The CDR3 DNA reads TGTGCCAGCCACAGGGGGAACTATGGCTACACCTTC. It yields the protein CASHRGNYGYTF.

The genes are TRBV21-1 and TRBJ2-7; TRBD1 is the table's D call and was not checked against the DNA. TRBV21-1 counts as a pseudogene. This CDR3 spans 17 amino acids. The DNA for the CDR3 is TGTGCCAGCAGCAACGGGGACACCACCCGTACCTCCTACGAGCAGTACTTC. As protein: CASSNGDTTRTSYEQYF.

This rearrangement joins TRBV13 to TRBJ2-5; D is perhaps TRBD1 (5 bases). Trimming left V 6 bases short and J 9 bases short, with 26 bases between. CDR3 length equals 16 residues. Per the germline V gene, CDR1 is PRHDT and CDR2 is FYEKMQ (reference sequence). CDR3 in DNA: TGTGCCAGCAGTTTTGTAGGGGCCCGCTTCCCTGGGGCCCAGTACTTC. Protein: CASSFVGARFPGAQYF.

The V gene is TRBV6-2 or TRBV6-3, the J gene TRBJ2-5; TRBD2 matches at 11 bases. CDR1 MNHEY and CDR2 SVGEGT come from the germline V gene. The CDR3 totals 16 residues. With V trimmed by 4 bases and J by 5 bases, 9 bases remained unmatched. CDR3 in DNA: TGTGCCAGCAGTTGGGTTAGCGGGGGGGCCCGGGAGACCCAGTACTTC. It encodes CASSWVSGGARETQYF.

The gene calls are TRBV5-1 and TRBJ2-1, with TRBD1 as a possible D gene (7 bases). Trimming removed 2 bases at V and 7 bases at J, with 16 bases between. The CDR3 totals 15 residues. Germline CDR1 SGHRS, CDR2 YFSETQ. The CDR3 loop reads CASSLQGTQGNEQFF. CDR3 DNA: TGCGCCAGCAGCTTACAGGGGACTCAAGGAAATGAGCAGTTCTTC.

This clone was counted between two and nine times. The V call is TRBV5-1, the J call TRBJ2-1; 9 bases agree with TRBD2. The germline V gene has CDR1 SGHRS and CDR2 YFSETQ. This CDR3 has 16 residues. The trim removed 1 base at V and 6 bases at J, leaving 8 bases unmatched. The CDR3 region has the DNA TGCGCCAGCAGCTTGTTCGGAATAGCGGGAGCCAATGAGCAGTTCTTC. Translating it yields CASSLFGIAGANEQFF.

Only a few counts were recorded for this clone. The chain employs TRBV3-1 (or the pseudogene TRBV3-2) and TRBJ1-3; no firm D call. The CDR3 has 18 residues. In germline, CDR1 is LGHDT, CDR2 YNNKEL (reference sequence). V lost 0 bases, J lost 0 bases, and 15 bases lay in between. The CDR3 DNA reads as TGTGCCAGCAGCCAAGATCCAATAAGAGGAGGCTCTGGAAACACCATATATTTT. Its protein product is CASSQDPIRGGSGNTIYF.

This clone was recorded a few times. This chain joins TRBV19 and TRBJ2-7, with 8 bases matching TRBD1. Germline V gives CDR1 LNHDA, CDR2 SQIVND (reference sequence). This CDR3 has 15 amino acids. After removal of 4 bases from V and 1 base from J, the junction contained 6 bases not matched to a gene. The CDR3 region is CASSTYRQGSYEQYF. The CDR3, as DNA: TGTGCCAGTAGTACCTATCGACAGGGGTCCTACGAGCAGTACTTC.

The chain combines TRBV20-1 with TRBJ2-2; D uncertain. The germline V gene encodes CDR1 DFQATT and CDR2 SNEGSKA (reference sequence). CDR3 length: 12 residues. Trimming shortened V by 6 bases and J by 6 bases, and 11 bases separated the two germline ends. This CDR3 is CSASPEPGELFF. The CDR3 bases are TGCAGTGCAAGTCCTGAGCCCGGGGAGCTGTTTTTT.

V usage is TRBV7-9 and J usage is TRBJ2-5; D might be TRBD1 (5 bases). The CDR3 consists of 14 residues. Germline CDR1 SEHNR, CDR2 FQNEAQ (reference sequence). V lost 6 bases and J 0 bases, leaving 11 bases between the germline ends. The CDR3 here is CASSFQTDQETQYF. CDR3 nucleotide sequence: TGTGCCAGCAGTTTCCAGACAGACCAAGAGACCCAGTACTTC.

The V gene is TRBV18, the J gene TRBJ2-7; 15 nucleotides align to TRBD2. CDR3 length equals 14 residues. CDR1 is KGHSH and CDR2 is LQKENI in the germline V gene. J gave up 7 bases and V 6 bases, and 4 bases lay outside the gene matches. CDR3 bases: TGTGCCAGCTCTCCCGGGACTAGCGGGGGGGAGCAGTACTTC. Encoded protein: CASSPGTSGGEQYF. The whole variable domain, remainder taken from reference TRBV18 and TRBJ2-7, is NAGVMQNPRHLVRRRGQEARLRCSPMKGHSHVYWYRQLPEEGLKFMVYLQKENIIDESGMPKERFSAEFPKEGPSILRIQQVVRGDSAAYFCASSPGTSGGEQYFGPGTRLTVT.

This clone was seen a few times. The chain couples TRBV30 to TRBJ1-1, with TRBD1 matching 9 bases. V lost 3 bases and J lost 4; bases outside the gene matches: 3. The CDR3 runs to 13 residues. Germline CDR1 is GTSNPN and CDR2 is SVGIG (reference sequence). The CDR3 loop is CAWSGQGPTEAFF. The CDR3 coding sequence is TGTGCCTGGAGCGGACAGGGGCCCACTGAAGCTTTCTTT.

The chain joins TRBV9 to TRBJ1-2; TRBD1 is a possible D gene (6 bases). The CDR3 runs 17 residues. Germline loops: CDR1 SGDLS, CDR2 YYNGEE. The V end lost 3 bases, the J end lost 4 bases, and 22 bases lay between the germline ends. CDR3 DNA sequence: TGTGCCAGCAGCGCCTGGGACAAGGTGACAATCATCTATGGCTACACCTTC. Translated, it gives CASSAWDKVTIIYGYTF. Full variable domain (missing parts from reference TRBV9 and TRBJ1-2): DSGVTQTPKHLITATGQRVTLRCSPRSGDLSVYWYQQSLDQGLQFLIQYYNGEERAKGNILERFSAQQFPDLHSELNLSSLELGDSALYFCASSAWDKVTIIYGYTFGSGTRLTVV.

Worth noting for this clone: This specimen includes other DNA sequences encoding the same CDR3. This sequence joins TRBV5-1 and TRBJ2-3; no clear D. Trimming stripped 0 bases from V and 0 bases from J, with 5 bases between. Germline lookup yields CDR1 SGHRS and CDR2 YFSETQ. The CDR3 runs 14 residues. For the CDR3, the DNA is TGCGCCAGCAGCTTGGCCTCTAGCACAGATACGCAGTATTTT. Translated, it gives CASSLASSTDTQYF.

This rearrangement joins TRBV19 to TRBJ2-2; D ambiguous. Trimming removed 2 bases from V and 1 base from J, with 11 bases in between. The CDR3 extends over 16 amino acids. CDR1 is LNHDA, CDR2 SQIVND, per germline (reference sequence). The CDR3 loop is CASSIFLGVNTGELFF. CDR3 DNA: TGTGCCAGTAGTATATTTCTCGGTGTGAACACCGGGGAGCTGTTTTTT.

The V call is TRBV9, the J call TRBJ1-1; 10 nucleotides match TRBD1. Looked up from germline, CDR1 is SGDLS and CDR2 is YYNGEE. This CDR3 is 16 amino acids long. The J segment lost 5 bases and the V segment lost 3 bases, leaving 10 bases of the junction unmatched. The CDR3, as DNA: TGTGCCAGCAGCGCCACCCGGGACAGGGGACGTACTGAAGCTTTCTTT. This encodes CASSATRDRGRTEAFF.